This T cell receptor beta chain derives from a study of technical replicates of blood from several donors. V lost 5 bases, J lost 3 bases, and 22 bases lay in between. Germline V gives CDR1 SEHNR, CDR2 FQNEAQ (reference sequence). The CDR3 consists of 17 residues. Clones were sequenced by immunoSEQ multiplex PCR, and TCRdb holds only the in-frame ones, with some missing. The sample holds tens of thousands of clones, roughly 97% seen once. The chain combines TRBV7-9 with TRBJ1-1; D might be TRBD1 (6 bases). This receptor was obtained from a human donor in good health. The source material was T cells isolated from PBMCs. The CDR3 DNA is TGTGCCAGCAGCCCGGGTTGGGGGGGGCAGGTGGACACTGAAGCTTTCTTT. It translates to CASSPGWGGQVDTEAFF.